The following is a TCR beta chain sequence with its context. Antigen unknown. Primers for the PCR totalled 60 Vbeta and 13 Jbeta. Repertoires were generated with immunoSEQ multiplex PCR, while TCRdb's copy carries only in-frame clones and drops some. The table records around 200,000 clones, 86% of them present only once. This specimen belongs to a study of cytomegalovirus exposure and HLA in healthy donors. The V gene's germline CDR1 is SGHRS and CDR2 YFSETQ. This CDR3 has 16 residues. V lost 4 bases and J lost 5; bases outside the gene matches: 11. Notes on the study in general: A later analysis showed that HLA-associated TCR beta chains had undergone more clonal expansion than equally common others. CMV antigen specificity was confirmed in vitro for a few CMV-associated chains.

The source material was PBMCs. The source is a woman aged 25-40 years in good health and CMV-seronegative. V is TRBV5-1 and J is TRBJ2-5; 10 bases line up with TRBD2. CDR3 amino acids: CASSTGLAERRETQYF. Here the CDR3 DNA reads TGCGCCAGCAGCACCGGACTAGCGGAGAGGAGGGAGACCCAGTACTTC.